This T cell receptor beta chain is drawn from a study of identical twins (dated by TCRdb to the mid-2010s). Looking at the study overall: The study deep-sequenced TCR alpha and beta repertoires from monozygotic twins, unrelated adults of various ages and cord blood to test whether fetal clonotypes persist. To rule out contamination, replicate twin experiments were performed at different times with different library preparation protocols.

The V end gives up 1 base and the J end 2 bases, leaving 7 bases in the junction not matched to a gene. Inclusive of the bounding cysteine and phenylalanine, the CDR3 is 16 residues long. This entry keeps only the CDR3 DNA: 48 bases, framed from base 1. CDR1 and CDR2, per the germline V gene, are MGHRA and YSYEKL. The protocol used for the library was 5' RACE. The run used an Illumina HiSeq 2000. A universal primer binding site was added through template switching, and the final cDNA carried a unique molecular identifier so that TCR cDNA molecules could be counted accurately. Specific primers in the conserved constant-segment region were used to synthesize first-strand cDNA for TCR alpha and beta chains. Each cDNA library was double barcoded, with a SMART-Mk sample barcode plus Illumina barcodes, to control for contamination. TruSeq adapter sequences and Illumina sample barcodes were added in two successive PCR steps. The TCR alpha and beta cDNA libraries were sequenced on the Illumina HiSeq platform using custom primers. The authors processed their data as follows. Unique molecular identifiers were extracted from raw reads with MiGEC, and CDR3 positions were determined with MiXCR. For each individual, recombination models were inferred using an EM algorithm with the repgenHMM and IGoR tools. Shared clonotypes were analyzed with the tcR package in R, and sharing was normalized by the product of cloneset sizes. Out-of-frame nonproductive sequences were analyzed to study raw recombination free of thymic and clonal selection effects. TCRdb itself trimmed the public reads at Q25 with fastp, ran MiXCR and retained productive beta chains. Records with the same CDR3 protein are collapsed into one entry carrying the most frequent genes and DNA. These V and J calls derive from TCRdb rather than the authors' analysis. The sample table holds 1.5 million to 2 million distinct CDR3 sequences, of which about 32% were seen once. About 0.3% of the sample is held by the ten biggest clonotypes.

All donors were healthy Caucasians. The sample holds a few counts of this clonotype. It has no known antigen specificity. The record has no base qualities; no much larger clone is one base away. What the authors observed across the whole study: Invariant T cells such as MAIT and iNKT could partly confound zero-insertion analyses, though diverse VJ usage argued against this for most clonotypes. Excess twin sharing in beta out-of-frame sequences was weaker because fewer shared sequences lowered the signal-to-noise ratio. Recombination models systematically underestimated out-of-frame TCR alpha sharing in monozygotic twins but agreed with sharing between unrelated individuals. Compared with coincidental sharing between unrelated individuals, out-of-frame TCR alpha sequences shared between twins had an excess of sequences with low generation probability. Fewer insertions were carried by abundant cord blood beta clonotypes; a weaker similar trend was observed in young adult naive repertoires, while no such trend was observed in memory repertoires. Because the same donors could not be followed over many years, conclusions were based on cross-sectional statistical analysis.

The sequence came from a newborn girl in good health. The sample taken for sequencing was cord blood. Rearrangement joined TRBV4-1 to TRBJ1-2, and TRBD1 matches 7 of the central bases. The DNA sequence is TGCGCCAGCAGCCAAGTGGAAGGGACAGCCAACTATGGCTACACCTTC. Its amino acids are CASSQVEGTANYGYTF.